The rows below give T cell receptor beta chains drawn from one sample of a study of shared clonotypes between healthy human individuals. Profiling relied on immunoSEQ multiplex PCR, and the TCRdb table lists in-frame clones only, not all of them. The sample lists around 1 million clones; 70% to 85% were seen once. Material for sequencing was memory CD4+ T cells sorted from blood. The origin of the receptors is a man aged 18 to 29 in good health. Both conserved end residues are part of each CDR3. A D gene is named only where the DNA matches it firmly. Size is omitted from some rows. Given values are once, few, many or a class for expanded clones.

TRBV15	-	TRBJ2-1	-	TGTGCCACCAGCAGAGATCCGCTCGATGAGCAGTTCTTC	CATSRDPLDEQFF
TRBV7-2	-	TRBJ2-5	many	-	CASSFGAGGRETQYF
TRBV5-1	-	TRBJ2-3	-	TGCGCCAGCAGCTTGGTGGGCCGTGCGCCTGATACGCAGTATTTT	CASSLVGRAPDTQYF
TRBV12-2	-	TRBJ2-1	-	TGTGCAAGTCGCCCGCCGGGACAAGGCGCCCTGGGCTCCTACAATGAGCAGTTCTTC	CASRPPGQGALGSYNEQFF
TRBV11-2	-	TRBJ1-1	-	TGTGCCAGCAGCTTGGGGGGGAACACTGAAGCTTTCTTT	CASSLGGNTEAFF
TRBV28	-	TRBJ1-4	-	TGTGCCAGCAGTTTCGGTCGGGCAACTAATGAAAAACTGTTTTTT	CASSFGRATNEKLFF
TRBV7-2	-	TRBJ2-5	-	TGTGCCAGCAGCTTCGGGGAGACCCAGTACTTC	CASSFGETQYF
TRBV4-3	-	TRBJ2-1	-	TGCGCCAGCAGCCAAGACGGGGGTATGTTAGGCTCATTGCAGTTCTTC	CASSQDGGMLGSLQFF
TRBV5-1	-	TRBJ1-4	-	TGCGCCAGCAGCTTGGCGACAGCAGATGAAAAACTGTTTTTT	CASSLATADEKLFF
TRBV2	TRBD2	TRBJ2-5	-	TGTGCCAGCAGTGAATCGGCTAGCGGAGGACAAGAGACCCAGTACTTC	CASSESASGGQETQYF
TRBV30	-	TRBJ1-2	-	TGTGCCTGGAAGGGGGGAAACTATGGCTACACCTTC	CAWKGGNYGYTF
TRBV7-8	-	TRBJ2-7	-	TGTGCCAGCAGCTGGAGTACAGGGTCCTACGAGCAGTACTTC	CASSWSTGSYEQYF
TRBV15	-	TRBJ1-6	-	TGTGCCACCAGCAGAGAGCAGGCCCCAGGGAGTCGCTCACCCCTCCACTTT	CATSREQAPGSRSPLHF
TRBV9	TRBD2	TRBJ2-3	-	TGTGCCAGCAGCGACCCGACTAGCGGACTCGCCAATACGCAGTATTTT	CASSDPTSGLANTQYF
TRBV21-1	-	TRBJ1-5	-	TGTGCCAGCTGGGGAGAAGACGATCAGCCCCAGCATTTT	CASWGEDDQPQHF
TRBV6-1	-	TRBJ1-1	-	TGTGCCAGCAGTGAAGGTGGCTTCGCGAACACTGAAGCTTTCTTT	CASSEGGFANTEAFF
TRBV6-6	-	TRBJ1-1	few	TGTGCCAGCAGACCAAGGCGAGGGGACCCTGAAGCTTTCTTT	CASRPRRGDPEAFF
TRBV30	TRBD1	TRBJ1-6	-	TGTGCCTGGACCGGACAGGAAAATTCACCCCTCCACTTT	CAWTGQENSPLHF
TRBV11-2	-	TRBJ2-7	-	TGTGCCAGCAGCTCCTTTAGTGAGCAGTACTTC	CASSSFSEQYF
TRBV10-2	TRBD1	TRBJ1-5	few	TGCGCCAGCTCCCGGACAGGAGTTCCTAATCAGCCCCAGCATTTT	CASSRTGVPNQPQHF
TRBV6-5	-	TRBJ2-7	-	TGTGCCAGCAGTTCGCCAGCAACCTACGAGCAGTACTTC	CASSSPATYEQYF
TRBV30	TRBD1	TRBJ1-2	-	TGTGCCTGGAGTGTATTCGGGGACAGCTCTAACTATGGCTACACCTTC	CAWSVFGDSSNYGYTF
TRBV30	-	TRBJ2-5	-	TGTGCCTGGAGCGGGGGTCAAGAGACCCAGTACTTC	CAWSGGQETQYF
TRBV5-1	-	TRBJ2-3	-	TGCGCCAGCAGCTTATTCGGGTGGGTAGGGGCAGATACGCAGTATTTT	CASSLFGWVGADTQYF
TRBV7-8	-	TRBJ2-2	-	TGTGCCAGCAGCCCTTCGGGGGCGTGGACCGGGGAGCTGTTTTTT	CASSPSGAWTGELFF
TRBV11-2	TRBD2	TRBJ2-3	-	TGTGCCAGCAGCTTAGAGGCGGGGGGCGGCGCAGATACGCAGTATTTT	CASSLEAGGGADTQYF
TRBV5-1	TRBD1	TRBJ2-6	-	TGCGCCAGCAGCCCCAGAGGGGGCGACTCTGGGGCCAACGTCCTGACTTTC	CASSPRGGDSGANVLTF
TRBV7-2	-	TRBJ2-2	few	TGTGCCAGCAGCTACGTAGCTGCTGGGGAGCTGTTTTTT	CASSYVAAGELFF
TRBV6-1	-	TRBJ1-2	-	TGTGCCAGCAGAACCCAAGCGGGGGGCTATGGCTACACCTTC	CASRTQAGGYGYTF
TRBV5-6	TRBD2	TRBJ2-2	-	TGTGCCAGCAGCCGACTAGCGGGAGGGACCGGGGAGCTGTTTTTT	CASSRLAGGTGELFF
TRBV19	-	TRBJ2-1	once	TGTGCCAGTAGTAGAAGGTCTGGGGGCTCCTACAATGAGCAGTTCTTC	CASSRRSGGSYNEQFF
TRBV29-1	-	TRBJ2-1	-	TGCAGCGTCGATGGGGGCAATGAGCAGTTCTTC	CSVDGGNEQFF
TRBV2	TRBD2	TRBJ2-1	many	TGTGCCAATCGGACTAGCGGGGGGACTGAGCAGTTCTTC	CANRTSGGTEQFF
TRBV7-9	-	TRBJ2-3	-	TGTGCCAGCAGCTTACCCCAAATGACCGATACGCAGTATTTT	CASSLPQMTDTQYF
TRBV9	-	TRBJ2-7	few	TGTGCCAGCAGCGTTAAGCACTGGCGATCCTACGAGCAGTACTTC	CASSVKHWRSYEQYF
TRBV6-6	-	TRBJ2-5	-	TGTGCCAGCAGTTACTCTCGGGATCAAGAGACCCAGTACTTC	CASSYSRDQETQYF
TRBV4-3	-	TRBJ1-2	-	TGCGCCAGCAGCCAAGACGCAGGGTATGGCTACACCTTC	CASSQDAGYGYTF
TRBV7-9	-	TRBJ2-3	few	TGTGCCAGCAGCGACCCCCTTGGAGGGATTAGCACAGATACGCAGTATTTT	CASSDPLGGISTDTQYF
TRBV6-1	TRBD1	TRBJ1-3	-	TGTGCCAGCAGTGGAGGACAGGGGCGAAACACCATATATTTT	CASSGGQGRNTIYF
TRBV25-1	-	TRBJ1-6	-	TGTGCCAGCAGTGCCTCGTTTGTGGGTTCACCCCTCCACTTT	CASSASFVGSPLHF
TRBV7-9	-	TRBJ2-3	-	TGTGCCAGCAGTATGGGGAGCACAGATACGCAGTATTTT	CASSMGSTDTQYF
TRBV7-3	TRBD1	TRBJ2-7	-	TGTGCCAGCAGCTTCGACAGGGCAGGTATCTACGAGCAGTACTTC	CASSFDRAGIYEQYF
TRBV4-3	-	TRBJ1-1	-	TGCGCCAGCAGCCAAGAAACAGGGATGAACACTGAAGCTTTCTTT	CASSQETGMNTEAFF
TRBV18	TRBD1	TRBJ1-1	once	TGTGCCAGCTCAGCGTCCGGGACAGGGGGCACTGAAGCTTTCTTT	CASSASGTGGTEAFF
TRBV5-1	TRBD1	TRBJ1-2	once	TGCGCCAGCAGCTTGGACAGGGGGCCACCGGCGAGGCCCAATGGCTACACCTTC	CASSLDRGPPARPNGYTF
TRBV6-6	-	TRBJ2-2	-	TGTGCCAGCAGTGGGCCAGGTCCGGGGGAGCTGTTTTTT	CASSGPGPGELFF
TRBV30	-	TRBJ2-3	-	TGTGCCTGGACGAAGGGGTTAGATACGCAGTATTTT	CAWTKGLDTQYF
TRBV19	-	TRBJ2-2	-	TGTGCCAGTAGTTGGCTAGCGCAAGTTTCCGGGGAGCTGTTTTTT	CASSWLAQVSGELFF
TRBV5-8	-	TRBJ1-5	-	TGTGCCAGCAGCCCGGACGGGTATCAGCCCCAGCATTTT	CASSPDGYQPQHF
TRBV7-9	-	TRBJ2-5	-	TGTGCCAGCAGCTTTTATGCAGGGACTGAGACCCAGTACTTC	CASSFYAGTETQYF
TRBV19	-	TRBJ2-3	-	TGTGCCAGTAACCCTACGCTACGCACAGATACGCAGTATTTT	CASNPTLRTDTQYF
TRBV5-1	TRBD2	TRBJ2-1	-	TGCGCCAGCAGCGCCCACTCTAGCGGGGGTATGAATGAGCAGTTCTTC	CASSAHSSGGMNEQFF
TRBV2	-	TRBJ2-2	-	TGTGCCAGCAGATTGGGACCGCGGCCCGGGGAGCTGTTTTTT	CASRLGPRPGELFF
TRBV6-1	TRBD2	TRBJ2-7	-	TGTGCCAGCAGCGGAGGACTAGCGAACACCTACGAGCAGTACTTC	CASSGGLANTYEQYF
TRBV7-9	TRBD1	TRBJ2-7	-	TGTGCCAGCAGCTTAGGGGGGACAGGGTTCGACGAGCAGTACTTC	CASSLGGTGFDEQYF